Sample share makes the clone carrying this T cell receptor (beta chain) medium-sized. This sample was included in a study of T and B cells in COVID-19 patients. The CDR3 length is 15 residues. The germline gives CDR1 LNHDA, CDR2 SQIVND (reference sequence). The germline V and J ends were trimmed by 1 base and 4 bases, with 12 bases remaining between them. Blood genomic DNA input for TRB amplification was about 240-550 ng. BIOMED2 TRB-A/B primer pools were used in multiplex TRB PCR. In TCRdb, the multiplex PCR reads were re-called with MiXCR into one record per CDR3 protein. Here the sample spans roughly 13,000 distinct CDR3 sequences, 25% being singletons.

V usage is TRBV19 and J usage is TRBJ2-3; no clear D gene. The receptor comes from a human donor who had recovered from COVID-19. Material for sequencing was blood. The CDR3 spells CASSIVLRSPDTQYF. Written as DNA, the CDR3 is TGTGCCAGTAGTATAGTTCTCCGCTCCCCAGATACGCAGTATTTT.